The entry that follows covers one TCR beta chain sequence. The V gene's germline CDR1 is SNHLY and CDR2 FYNNEI. The CDR3 spans 15 residues. V was shortened by 1 base and J by 3 bases, with 12 bases between the two germline ends. The data stem from a study of early T cells in non-severe SARS-CoV-2 infection. Overall study context: Chains from this unsorted whole-blood bulk RNA could not be paired.

Researchers attached unique molecular identifiers to individual cDNA molecules. TCRdb re-called the 5' RACE reads through MiXCR, storing one row per CDR3 protein. The sample consists of roughly 90,000 distinct CDR3 sequences, over 11% of them appearing once. The V gene is TRBV2, the J gene TRBJ2-5; D uncertain. Sequencing used whole blood. The TCR originated in an adult who was a healthcare worker with PCR-confirmed SARS-CoV-2 infection or an uninfected control (not recorded which). As DNA, the CDR3 is TGTGCCAGCAGTGAAGGTCTCCGAGTAAAAGAGACCCAGTACTTC. Amino acid sequence: CASSEGLRVKETQYF.